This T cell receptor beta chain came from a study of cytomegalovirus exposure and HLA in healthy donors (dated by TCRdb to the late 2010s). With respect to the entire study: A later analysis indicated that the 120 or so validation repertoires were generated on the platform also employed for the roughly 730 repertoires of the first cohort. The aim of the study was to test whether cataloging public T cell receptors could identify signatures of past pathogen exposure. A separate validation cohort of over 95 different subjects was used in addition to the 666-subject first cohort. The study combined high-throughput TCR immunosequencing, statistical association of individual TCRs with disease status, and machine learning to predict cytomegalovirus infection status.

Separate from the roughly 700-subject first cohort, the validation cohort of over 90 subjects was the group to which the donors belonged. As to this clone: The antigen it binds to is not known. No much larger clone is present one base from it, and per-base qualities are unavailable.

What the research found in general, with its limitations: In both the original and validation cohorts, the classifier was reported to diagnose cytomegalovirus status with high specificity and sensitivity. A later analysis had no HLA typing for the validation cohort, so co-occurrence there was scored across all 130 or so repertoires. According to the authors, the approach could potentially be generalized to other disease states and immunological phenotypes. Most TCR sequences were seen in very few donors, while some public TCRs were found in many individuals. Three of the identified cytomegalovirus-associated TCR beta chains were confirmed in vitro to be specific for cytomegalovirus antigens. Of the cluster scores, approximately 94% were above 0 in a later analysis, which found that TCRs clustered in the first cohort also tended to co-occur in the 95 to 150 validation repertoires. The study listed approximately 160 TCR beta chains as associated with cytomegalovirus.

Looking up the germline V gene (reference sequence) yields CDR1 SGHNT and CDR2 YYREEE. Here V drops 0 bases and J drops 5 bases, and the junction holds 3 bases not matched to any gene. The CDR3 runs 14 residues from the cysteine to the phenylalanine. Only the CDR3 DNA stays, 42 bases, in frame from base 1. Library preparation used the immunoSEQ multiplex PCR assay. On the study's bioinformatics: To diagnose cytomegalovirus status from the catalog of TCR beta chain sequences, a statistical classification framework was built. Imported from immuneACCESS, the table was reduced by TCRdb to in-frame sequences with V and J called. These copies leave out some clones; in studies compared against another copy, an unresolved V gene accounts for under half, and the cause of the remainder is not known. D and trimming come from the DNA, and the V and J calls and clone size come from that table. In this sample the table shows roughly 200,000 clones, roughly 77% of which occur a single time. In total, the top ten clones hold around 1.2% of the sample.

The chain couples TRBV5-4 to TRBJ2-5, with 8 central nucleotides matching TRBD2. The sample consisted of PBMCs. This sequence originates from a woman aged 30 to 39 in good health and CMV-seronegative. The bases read TGTGCCAGCAGCTTGGCGGGGGGGAGTGAGACCCAGTACTTC. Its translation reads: CASSLAGGSETQYF.